A single sample is the source of the 9 T cell receptor beta chains below, sequenced in a study of identical twins. TCRdb re-analysed the 5' RACE reads in MiXCR, keeping a single row per CDR3 protein. The sample lists roughly 1.6 million distinct CDR3 sequences; 32% were seen once. Sequencing was carried out using cord blood. These receptors came from a newborn girl in good health.

The chain links TRBV20-1 to TRBJ2-2; D is undetermined. Germline values: CDR1 DFQATT, CDR2 SNEGSKA (reference sequence). The CDR3 sequence is 12 residues long. The V and J ends lost 0 bases and 9 bases respectively, with 8 bases between them. CDR3 in DNA: TGCAGTGCTAGAGAGTCTACCCGGGAGCTGTTTTTT. Translation gives CSARESTRELFF.

In its sample, this clonotype was seen a few times. The chain is built from TRBV13 and TRBJ2-5; D might be TRBD1 (7 bases). CDR3 length: 18 amino acids. Trimming left V 2 bases short and J 1 base short, with 20 bases between. In germline, CDR1 is PRHDT, CDR2 FYEKMQ (reference sequence). The CDR3 DNA sequence: TGTGCCAGCAGCTTATTACCCCCGACAGGGAGGACCCAAGAGACCCAGTACTTC. It specifies CASSLLPPTGRTQETQYF.

The genes are TRBV20-1 and TRBJ2-7; 7 bases map to TRBD1. Germline trimming cut 0 bases from V and 2 bases from J; bases unmatched to any gene: 7. The CDR3 length is 15 residues. CDR1 and CDR2 from the germline V gene are DFQATT and SNEGSKA (reference sequence). CDR3 nucleotides: TGCAGTGCTAGAGATGATGGGACAGTGGCCTACGAGCAGTACTTC. Protein product: CSARDDGTVAYEQYF.

The CDR3 protein is CASSHLLGLAGNEQFF. DNA of the CDR3: TGCGCCAGCAGCCACCTTTTGGGACTAGCGGGGAATGAGCAGTTCTTC. V gene TRBV4-1 combines with J gene TRBJ2-1; TRBD2 matches at 13 bases. Germline CDR1 and CDR2: MGHRA and YSYEKL. The V and J ends lost 3 bases and 7 bases, in that order; junction bases with no gene match: 6. The CDR3 loop spans 16 amino acids.

On this clonotype: Because it lacks the conserved phenylalanine or tryptophan at the end, this CDR3 is likely a read error. The chain combines TRBV28 with TRBJ2-5; the D is unclear. The assigned J gene may be wrong: the sequence end matches TRBJ2-7 better. The germline CDR1 and CDR2 sequences are MDHEN and SYDVKM. The CDR3 totals 13 residues. CDR3 nucleotides: TGTGCCAGCAGTTTCCGGGCTTCCTACGAGCAGTACTCC. Protein sequence: CASSFRASYEQYS.

As for this clonotype: This CDR3 is missing its conserved last phenylalanine or tryptophan, likely due to a read error. The chain has TRBV5-1 and TRBJ2-4; D is undetermined. The J call may be faulty, since TRBJ2-5 better matches the DNA end. In germline, CDR1 is SGHRS, CDR2 YFSETQ. The CDR3 runs 13 residues. CDR3 bases: TGCGCCAGCAGCTTGAGCCCCGGAGAGACCCAGTACCTC. Translation gives CASSLSPGETQYL.

This sequence joins TRBV7-9 and TRBJ2-7; D is undetermined. Germline-derived CDR1 and CDR2 are SEHNR and FQNEAQ (reference sequence). V lost 1 base and J 6 bases, leaving 7 bases between the germline ends. The CDR3 covers 12 residues. This CDR3 is CASSLGTIEQYF. DNA for the CDR3: TGTGCCAGCAGCTTAGGGACGATCGAGCAGTACTTC.

The gene calls are TRBV18 and TRBJ1-1; perhaps TRBD1 as D (5 bases). V was shortened by 8 bases and J by 2 bases, with 15 bases between the two germline ends. The CDR3 totals 14 residues. Germline values: CDR1 KGHSH, CDR2 LQKENI. In nucleotides, the CDR3 is TGTGCCAGCCGAGTAGACAGCTCAAACACTGAAGCTTTCTTT. Its protein product is CASRVDSSNTEAFF.

The rearrangement joins TRBV20-1 to TRBJ2-5; maybe TRBD2 (6 bases). V lost 0 bases and J 13 bases, leaving 12 bases between the germline ends. The germline V gene encodes CDR1 DFQATT and CDR2 SNEGSKA (reference sequence). This CDR3 is 11 amino acids long. The CDR3 DNA sequence: TGCAGTGCTAGAGATGCGAGACTAGGGTACTTC. Translating gives CSARDARLGYF.